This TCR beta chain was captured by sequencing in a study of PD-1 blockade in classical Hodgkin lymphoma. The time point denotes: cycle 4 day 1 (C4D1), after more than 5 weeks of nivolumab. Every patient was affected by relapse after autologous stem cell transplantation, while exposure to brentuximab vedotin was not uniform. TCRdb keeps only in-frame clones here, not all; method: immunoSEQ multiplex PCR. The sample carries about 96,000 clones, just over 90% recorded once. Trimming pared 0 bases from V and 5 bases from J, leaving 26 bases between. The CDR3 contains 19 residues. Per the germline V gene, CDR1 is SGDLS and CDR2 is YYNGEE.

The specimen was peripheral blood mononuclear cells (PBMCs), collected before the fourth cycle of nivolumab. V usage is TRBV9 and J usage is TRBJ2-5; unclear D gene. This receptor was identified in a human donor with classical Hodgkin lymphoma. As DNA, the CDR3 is TGTGCCAGCAGCGTAGACCCTTGGCGGCCGGGCCCTACCTCGGAGACCCAGTACTTC. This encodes CASSVDPWRPGPTSETQYF.